The clone carrying this T cell receptor beta chain is a singleton in its sample. Its cognate antigen is unknown. The V gene's germline CDR1 is SGHAT and CDR2 FQNNGV. Trimming removed 4 bases from V and 4 bases from J; junction bases left unmatched: 13. This CDR3 has 18 residues. The sample belongs to a study of T cell repertoires in cytomegalovirus infection. TCRdb re-analysed the reads in MiXCR, keeping a single row per CDR3 protein. Among about 770,000 distinct CDR3 sequences, just under 30% were seen once, and the ten largest hold around 14%. The specimen was cultured CD8+ T cells from PBMCs, collected from culture after CMV antigen stimulation. The origin of this receptor is a human donor in good health (CMV status not recorded). Some clones in this sample may be carry-over from other donors' samples. The rearrangement joins TRBV11-2 to TRBJ2-2, with 9 nucleotides matching TRBD2. CDR3 coding DNA: TGTGCCAGCAGCTCTTTCGGTCCGGGACTAGCAGTCACCGGGGAGCTGTTTTTT. This codes for CASSSFGPGLAVTGELFF.